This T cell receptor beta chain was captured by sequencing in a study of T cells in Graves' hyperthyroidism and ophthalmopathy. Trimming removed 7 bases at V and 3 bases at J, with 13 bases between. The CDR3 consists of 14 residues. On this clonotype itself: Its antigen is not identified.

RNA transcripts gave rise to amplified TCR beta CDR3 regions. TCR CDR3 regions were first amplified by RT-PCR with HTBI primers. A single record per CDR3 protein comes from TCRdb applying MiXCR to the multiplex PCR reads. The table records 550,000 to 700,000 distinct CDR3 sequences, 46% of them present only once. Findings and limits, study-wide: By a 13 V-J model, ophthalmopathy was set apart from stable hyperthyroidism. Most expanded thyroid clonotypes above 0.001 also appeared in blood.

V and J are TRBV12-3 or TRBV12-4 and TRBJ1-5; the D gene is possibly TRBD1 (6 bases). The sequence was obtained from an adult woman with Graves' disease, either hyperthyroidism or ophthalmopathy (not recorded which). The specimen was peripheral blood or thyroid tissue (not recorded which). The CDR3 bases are TGTGCCAGCAACGGGCAGGGGCACAATCAGCCCCAGCATTTT. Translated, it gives CASNGQGHNQPQHF.